The 28 T cell receptor beta chains below come from one sample, sequenced in a study of OX40 agonist ivuxolimab in advanced cancers. Only in-frame clones appear in the TCRdb table, and some are missing; sequencing was by immunoSEQ multiplex PCR. This sample has roughly 70,000 clones, with roughly 85% found just once. Sequenced material: CD4+ or CD8+ T cells sorted from blood, taken in a trial of the OX40 agonist ivuxolimab. Source of these receptors: an adult with an advanced solid tumor such as melanoma, head and neck, liver or kidney cancer.

The chain joins TRBV18 to TRBJ1-1; D is unresolved. With 2 bases removed from V and 0 bases from J, the gap between germline ends came to 4 bases. The germline V gene encodes CDR1 KGHSH and CDR2 LQKENI. This CDR3 region has 13 residues. This CDR3 reads CASSPAMNTEAFF. The CDR3 DNA sequence: TGTGCCAGCTCACCAGCAATGAACACTGAAGCTTTCTTT.

The V gene is TRBV6-6, the J gene TRBJ1-4, with D possibly matching TRBD1 (5 bases). There are 14 residues in the CDR3. With 4 bases removed from V and 2 bases from J, the gap between germline ends came to 8 bases. Germline assignment: CDR1 MNHNY and CDR2 SVGAGI (reference sequence). CDR3 loop: CASSSPGTNEKLFF. CDR3 bases: TGTGCCAGCAGTTCCCCAGGGACTAATGAAAAACTGTTTTTT.

The J gene is TRBJ1-1, the V gene TRBV5-1; D unclear. The V end lost 4 bases, the J end lost 3 bases, and 10 bases lay between the germline ends. Germline values: CDR1 SGHRS, CDR2 YFSETQ. The CDR3 runs to 13 residues. In nucleotides, the CDR3 is TGCGCCAGCAGCGTTCGGTGGCACACTGAAGCTTTCTTT. Translation: CASSVRWHTEAFF.

The chain joins TRBV5-1 to TRBJ2-1; tentative D call: TRBD2 (5 bases). The CDR3 runs 14 residues. Trimming removed 3 bases from V and 3 bases from J, with 10 bases in between. CDR1 SGHRS and CDR2 YFSETQ come from the germline V gene. CDR3 coding DNA: TGCGCCAGCAGCTCCTACGACTACTACAATGAGCAGTTCTTC. It translates to CASSSYDYYNEQFF.

The chain joins TRBV5-1 to TRBJ1-5; weak D call: TRBD1 (5 bases). The CDR3 extends over 18 amino acids. Trimming removed 8 bases from V and 1 base from J, with 25 bases in between. Germline assignment: CDR1 SGHRS and CDR2 YFSETQ. The CDR3 DNA follows: TGCGCCAGTGGGTGGGAGGGGTCGGCGATTCGGAGCAATCAGCCCCAGCATTTT. It translates to CASGWEGSAIRSNQPQHF.

The rearrangement links TRBV6-6 to TRBJ1-5, with D unclear. The CDR3 runs to 12 residues. Germline V gene lookup returns CDR1 MNHNY and CDR2 SVGAGI (reference sequence). Trimming removed 10 bases at V and 7 bases at J, with 14 bases between. Here the CDR3 DNA reads TGTGCCATACAATATGCGGGGCAGCCCCAGCATTTT. Amino acid sequence: CAIQYAGQPQHF.

This sequence joins TRBV10-3 and TRBJ2-3; TRBD2 agrees at 10 bases. CDR1 is ENHRY and CDR2 is SYGVKD in the germline V gene. Trimming cost V 2 bases and J 2 bases; bases outside gene matches: 4. The CDR3 has 16 residues. The CDR3 bases are TGTGCCATCAGTGAGGGAACTAGCGGGGTCACAGATACGCAGTATTTT. Translating gives CAISEGTSGVTDTQYF.

The V gene is TRBV28, the J gene TRBJ1-5; the match to TRBD1 covers 9 bases. The CDR3 runs to 15 residues. From germline, CDR1 is MDHEN and CDR2 SYDVKM. J gave up 7 bases and V 6 bases, and 10 bases lay outside the gene matches. The CDR3 nucleotides read TGTGCCAGCAGACCAGCCGGGACAGGGAACCAGCCCCAGCATTTT. It codes for CASRPAGTGNQPQHF.

The chain carries TRBV7-9 and TRBJ1-1, with D hard to call. V lost 1 base and J lost 2, with 11 bases in between. Germline CDR1 and CDR2: SEHNR and FQNEAQ (reference sequence). The CDR3 runs to 15 residues. For the CDR3, the DNA is TGTGCCAGCAGCTTAGAAGTTCAGCATAACACTGAAGCTTTCTTT. Encoded protein: CASSLEVQHNTEAFF.

About this clone: Other DNA sequences within the sample encode an identical CDR3. The rearrangement links TRBV14 to TRBJ2-5, with unresolved D. Germline-derived CDR1 and CDR2 are SGHDN and FVKESK. With 0 bases removed from V and 4 bases from J, the gap between germline ends came to 6 bases. The CDR3 sequence is 13 residues long. The CDR3 nucleotides are TGTGCCAGCAGCCAAGAAAGGAGAGAGACCCAGTACTTC. Residues: CASSQERRETQYF. The variable domain in full, completed from reference TRBV14 and TRBJ2-5, reads EAGVTQFPSHSVIEKGQTVTLRCDPISGHDNLYWYRRVMGKEIKFLLHFVKESKQDESGMPNNRFLAERTGGTYSTLKVQPAELEDSGVYFCASSQERRETQYFGPGTRLLVL.

J is TRBJ2-5 and V is TRBV28; TRBD2 is a possible D gene (5 bases). There are 16 residues in the CDR3. Germline loops: CDR1 MDHEN, CDR2 SYDVKM. V was clipped by 4 bases and J by 1 base, with 16 bases between them. The CDR3 sequence: CASSSGNRRVQETQYF. The DNA of the CDR3 is TGTGCCAGCAGTTCGGGAAACAGACGAGTCCAAGAGACCCAGTACTTC.

The chain carries TRBV7-2 and TRBJ2-3, with 9 bases that match TRBD2. The germline gives CDR1 SGHTA, CDR2 FQGNSA. This CDR3 contains 15 residues. V trimming: 4 bases; J trimming: 3 bases; junction bases outside the gene matches: 5. The CDR3 coding sequence is TGTGCCAGCAGCTCGGCTAGCGGGGAGACAGATACGCAGTATTTT. Translated: CASSSASGETDTQYF.

The V call is TRBV5-1, the J call TRBJ1-1; possibly TRBD1 for D (6 bases). Germline V gene data show CDR1 as SGHRS and CDR2 as YFSETQ. This CDR3 contains 14 residues. Trimming cost V 3 bases and J 4 bases, with 13 bases left between them. DNA for the CDR3: TGCGCCAGCAGCTCGCAGACAGGCGCCACTGAAGCTTTCTTT. This codes for CASSSQTGATEAFF. Full variable domain (rest looked up from reference TRBV5-1 and TRBJ1-1): KAGVTQTPRYLIKTRGQQVTLSCSPISGHRSVSWYQQTPGQGLQFLFEYFSETQRNKGNFPGRFSGRQFSNSRSEMNVSTLELGDSALYLCASSSQTGATEAFFGQGTRLTVV.

This rearrangement joins TRBV19 to TRBJ1-6; tentative D call: TRBD1 (6 bases). This CDR3 comprises 13 residues. The germline V and J ends were trimmed by 7 bases and 5 bases, with 9 bases remaining between them. Germline V lookup: CDR1 LNHDA, CDR2 SQIVND (reference sequence). CDR3 amino acids: CASKTGDNSPLHF. CDR3 bases: TGTGCCAGTAAGACAGGAGATAATTCACCCCTCCACTTT.

The V call is TRBV7-6, the J call TRBJ2-1, with a weak D call TRBD2 (7 bases). The CDR3 sequence is 16 residues long. The V and J ends lost 1 base and 8 bases respectively, with 18 bases between them. The germline gives CDR1 SGHVS, CDR2 FNYEAQ. The CDR3 spells CASSLGPGRGTYEQFF. The CDR3 DNA follows: TGTGCCAGCAGCTTAGGTCCAGGGAGGGGGACCTATGAGCAGTTCTTC.

The J gene is TRBJ2-1, the V gene TRBV7-2, with 9 positions matching TRBD1. The CDR3 is made up of 15 amino acids. J was trimmed by 7 bases and V by 4 bases; bases with no gene match: 8. In germline, CDR1 is SGHTA, CDR2 FQGNSA. The CDR3 nucleotides are TGTGCCAGCAGCTCCGGACAGGGGTTCAAAAATGAGCAGTTCTTC. It translates to CASSSGQGFKNEQFF. The full variable domain, its missing parts supplied by reference TRBV7-2 and TRBJ2-1, is GAGVSQSPSNKVTEKGKDVELRCDPISGHTALYWYRQSLGQGLEFLIYFQGNSAPDKSGLPSDRFSAERTGGSVSTLTIQRTQQEDSAVYLCASSSGQGFKNEQFFGPGTRLTVL.

The V call is TRBV7-3, the J call TRBJ1-1; weak D call: TRBD1 (5 bases). Between the trimmed V and J ends, which lost 7 bases and 8 bases, there was a span of 17 bases. Germline assignment: CDR1 SGHTA and CDR2 FQGTGA. There are 13 residues in the CDR3. This CDR3 is CASTEGPRLEAFF. The CDR3 nucleotides are TGTGCCAGCACGGAGGGGCCGCGTCTCGAAGCTTTCTTT.

The chain couples TRBV5-1 to TRBJ2-3, with 7 bases identical to TRBD1. The length of the CDR3 is 17 residues. V shed 0 bases and J 0 bases; nucleotides not matched to a gene: 7. Germline V gene data show CDR1 as SGHRS and CDR2 as YFSETQ. The CDR3 protein is CASSLGTGTASTDTQYF. CDR3 bases: TGCGCCAGCAGCTTGGGGACCGGGACAGCTAGCACAGATACGCAGTATTTT.

The gene calls are TRBV6-5 and TRBJ2-7, with TRBD2 as a possible D gene (7 bases). Germline V gene sequence: CDR1 MNHEY, CDR2 SVGAGI. The CDR3 has 13 residues. With 10 bases removed from V and 2 bases from J, the gap between germline ends came to 15 bases. The CDR3 region is CATAEGGTYEQYF. The CDR3 DNA follows: TGTGCCACTGCCGAGGGGGGGACCTACGAGCAGTACTTC.

The CDR3 bases are TGTGCCAGCAGCCGGGACAGAGATGGGGGCTACACCTTC. The encoded protein is CASSRDRDGGYTF. This chain joins TRBV7-9 and TRBJ1-2; TRBD1 matches at 7 bases. The germline CDR1 and CDR2 sequences are SEHNR and FQNEAQ (reference sequence). With V trimmed by 5 bases and J by 8 bases, 8 bases remained unmatched. The CDR3 extends over 13 amino acids.

In DNA form, the CDR3 reads TGTGCCAGCAGCGAGGGGGACAGGGAGGGAGAAAAACTGTTTTTT. Its translation is CASSEGDREGEKLFF. The V gene is TRBV9, the J gene TRBJ1-4; 9 bases map to TRBD1. J gave up 8 bases and V 3 bases, and 8 bases lay outside the gene matches. There are 15 residues in the CDR3. Germline-derived CDR1 and CDR2 are SGDLS and YYNGEE.

This clone was observed once. The V and J genes are TRBV5-1 and TRBJ2-2; 10 nucleotides match TRBD1. V gave up 7 bases and J gave up 1 base; unmatched junction bases: 1. From germline, CDR1 is SGHRS and CDR2 YFSETQ. The CDR3 is 14 residues long. The CDR3 here is CASGTGENTGELFF. The CDR3, as DNA: TGCGCCAGCGGGACAGGGGAGAACACCGGGGAGCTGTTTTTT.

This clone was picked up one time. Other nucleotide sequences from this sample produce the same CDR3. The rearrangement joins TRBV6-1 to TRBJ2-7; 7 positions agree with TRBD2. This CDR3 comprises 12 residues. Germline lookup yields CDR1 MNHNS and CDR2 SASEGT. J gave up 4 bases and V 7 bases, and 4 bases lay outside the gene matches. The CDR3: CASTRREYEQYF. The DNA for the CDR3 is TGTGCCAGCACCAGGCGGGAGTACGAGCAGTACTTC.

This chain joins TRBV7-9 and TRBJ2-7; no firm D call. V was pared by 5 bases and J by 0 bases, with 14 bases between. Germline CDR1 is SEHNR and CDR2 is FQNEAQ (reference sequence). CDR3 length: 15 residues. CDR3 residues: CASSPGSRGSYEQYF. For the CDR3, the DNA is TGTGCCAGCAGCCCCGGGTCTCGCGGCTCCTACGAGCAGTACTTC.

V gene TRBV7-6 combines with J gene TRBJ2-2, with TRBD2 identical over 7 bases. J gave up 6 bases and V 5 bases, and 12 bases lay outside the gene matches. Germline CDR1 is SGHVS and CDR2 is FNYEAQ. CDR3 length: 16 amino acids. CDR3 protein: CASSPWGGSKPGELFF. DNA for the CDR3: TGTGCCAGCAGCCCATGGGGGGGTTCCAAACCCGGGGAGCTGTTTTTT.

This chain connects TRBV29-1 to TRBJ2-2; D could derive from TRBD1 or TRBD2 (5 bases each). Germline CDR1 is SQVTM and CDR2 is ANQGSEA. Trimming left V 4 bases short and J 6 bases short, with 9 bases between. The length of the CDR3 is 12 residues. The CDR3 DNA sequence: TGCAGCGTTGGAAAGGGACCCGGGGAGCTGTTTTTT. Translation gives CSVGKGPGELFF.

The V gene is TRBV6-5, the J gene TRBJ1-5; D gene uncertain. Deletions cut 5 bases from V and 0 bases from J, with 11 bases between. The germline CDR1 and CDR2 sequences are MNHEY and SVGAGI. The CDR3 runs to 15 residues. The DNA of the CDR3 is TGTGCCAGCAGTCGGACGGCGGTTAGCAATCAGCCCCAGCATTTT. Translating gives CASSRTAVSNQPQHF.

The chain links TRBV4-3 to TRBJ1-1, with D uncertain. Per germline, CDR1 LGHNA and CDR2 YSLEER. V shed 4 bases and J shed 3 bases, with 12 bases lying between them. The CDR3 totals 14 residues. The CDR3 DNA reads as TGCGCCAGCAGCCTCACCTGGGCGGACACTGAAGCTTTCTTT. Its translation is CASSLTWADTEAFF.